This TCR beta chain was sequenced during a study of CD4 T cells in relation to SARS-CoV-2 and coronaviruses. As for the study in general: TCR beta CDR3s were sequenced after 10-day antigen culture of PBMCs.

Germline V gene lookup returns CDR1 MNHNY and CDR2 SVGAGI (reference sequence). The CDR3 spans 15 residues. V was shortened by 6 bases and J by 3 bases, with 15 bases between the two germline ends. About this clone itself: Antigen specificity is unknown.

Regarding the study as a whole: Roughly three fifths of donors had memory CD4+ clonotypes crossrecognizing SARS-CoV-2 and common cold coronavirus spike.

Assay: immunoSEQ multiplex PCR; the TCRdb copy retains only in-frame clones and omits some. The sample consists of 20,000 to 25,000 clones, around 76% of them appearing once. The unexposed donors gave CD4+ T cells in about 2011-2019, prior to COVID-19. After nine to ten days of culture, CD4+ T cells were isolated. Unexposed-donor CD4+ T cells were probed with SARS-CoV-2 S/N and four cold-coronavirus spikes, cells permitting. V usage is TRBV6-6 and J usage is TRBJ1-3; no clear D gene. Sequencing input: CD4+ T cells from PBMCs, cultured in vitro. The TCR originated in a human donor in good health. CDR3 loop: CASSYFSGRGNTIYF. The DNA of the CDR3 is TGTGCCAGCAGCTATTTCAGCGGACGTGGAAACACCATATATTTT.